The 20 T cell receptor beta chains presented below share a single source sample, sequenced in a study of glioma-infiltrating T cells. Using RNA template, CDR3s of TCR alpha and beta were amplified with iRepertoire arm-PCR. One entry per CDR3 protein results from TCRdb running MiXCR on the multiplex PCR reads. Of roughly 100,000 distinct CDR3 sequences in the sample, roughly 30% were seen once. The specimen sequenced was glioma tissue, nonneoplastic brain tissue, or PBMCs (not recorded which). The receptors originated from a human donor with low-grade glioma or glioblastoma, undergoing nonglioma brain surgery, or in good health (not recorded which).

This clonotype has only a few counts. This sequence joins TRBV7-2 and TRBJ1-6; tentatively, D is TRBD1 (5 bases). The CDR3 loop spans 15 amino acids. The V gene lost 5 bases and the J gene lost 3 bases, with 11 bases spanning the gap. The V gene's germline CDR1 is SGHTA and CDR2 FQGNSA. CDR3 nucleotides: TGTGCCAGCAGCCCGGACACAGGCTATAATTCACCCCTCCACTTT. It codes for CASSPDTGYNSPLHF.

The CDR3 sequence: CASSPVINYGYTF. The CDR3 region has the DNA TGTGCCAGCAGTCCCGTCATTAACTATGGCTACACCTTC. The genes are TRBV27 and TRBJ1-2, with unresolved D. V lost 5 bases and J lost 1, with 8 bases in between. In germline, CDR1 is MNHEY, CDR2 SMNVEV (reference sequence). This CDR3 is 13 amino acids long.

The CDR3 reads CASSEYRIAGEETQYF. CDR3 DNA: TGTGCCAGCAGTGAATACAGAATAGCGGGTGAAGAGACCCAGTACTTC. V is TRBV2 and J is TRBJ2-5; 7 bases align to TRBD2. Germline-derived CDR1 and CDR2 are SNHLY and FYNNEI. Germline trimming cut 2 bases from V and 3 bases from J; bases unmatched to any gene: 9. The CDR3 covers 16 residues. The entire variable domain, with the rest obtained from reference TRBV2 and TRBJ2-5, is as follows: EPEVTQTPSHQVTQMGQEVILRCVPISNHLYFYWYRQILGQKVEFLVSFYNNEISEKSEIFDDQFSVERPDGSNFTLKIRSTKLEDSAMYFCASSEYRIAGEETQYFGPGTRLLVL.

In DNA, the CDR3 is TGTGCCAGCATCTTTGGGAAGGACAGCACCCATCAGCCCCAGCATTTT. Protein: CASIFGKDSTHQPQHF. This chain uses TRBV7-9 with TRBJ1-5, with D perhaps TRBD1 (6 bases). V was clipped by 7 bases and J by 5 bases, with 21 bases between them. Germline V CDR1 and CDR2: SEHNR, FQNEAQ (reference sequence). This CDR3 has 16 residues.

In this sample, this clonotype turned up many times. The chain couples TRBV6-1 to TRBJ1-5; D gene unclear. Trimming took 4 bases from V and 3 from J, leaving 4 bases between them. CDR3 length: 12 amino acids. Germline V gene data show CDR1 as MNHNS and CDR2 as SASEGT. Written as DNA, the CDR3 is TGTGCCAGCAGTGTCTACAATCAGCCCCAGCATTTT. It yields the protein CASSVYNQPQHF.

This clonotype occurred many times. This sequence joins TRBV28 and TRBJ1-3; the D is unclear. The CDR3 has 13 amino acids. Germline CDR1 is MDHEN and CDR2 is SYDVKM. Trimming stripped 10 bases from V and 1 base from J, with 11 bases between. The CDR3 coding sequence is TGTGCCACCGTAAAGTCGTCTGGAAACACCATATATTTT. It translates to CATVKSSGNTIYF.

In regard to this clonotype: A read error may be the cause here, since a much bigger clone is one base away. The rearrangement uses TRBV2 and TRBJ1-1; D gene ambiguous. The CDR3 length is 12 residues. Germline V CDR1 and CDR2: SNHLY, FYNNEI. The V gene lost 3 bases and the J gene lost 2 bases, with 4 bases spanning the gap. CDR3 residues: CASSEDNTEAFF. For the CDR3, the DNA is TGTGCCAGCAGTGAGGATAACACTGAAGCTTTCTTT.

Points on this clonotype: A much bigger clone sits one base away, suggesting this may be a read error. The chain uses TRBV7-9 and TRBJ1-5; a weak D match, TRBD1 (5 bases). From germline, CDR1 is SEHNR and CDR2 FQNEAQ (reference sequence). The CDR3 is 13 residues long. CDR3 in amino acids: CASSPGGDQPKHF. In DNA form, the CDR3 reads TGTGCCAGCAGCCCCGGGGGGGATCAGCCCAAGCATTTT.

To note about this clonotype: Germline and junction disagree at one end, which may indicate a read error. V gene TRBV10-3 combines with J gene TRBJ2-1; D tentatively fits TRBD1 or TRBD2 (5 bases each). This CDR3 has 14 residues. In germline, CDR1 is ENHRY, CDR2 SYGVKD. CDR3 in amino acids: CATRDLDSYNEHFF. The CDR3 DNA reads TGTGCCACAAGGGACCTCGACTCCTACAATGAGCATTTCTTC.

The V call is TRBV27, the J call TRBJ2-7; 8 positions match TRBD1. TRBJ2-1 explains the end of the DNA better; the J call may be wrong. CDR1 is MNHEY, CDR2 SMNVEV, per germline (reference sequence). The CDR3 runs 14 residues. CDR3 sequence: CASSPGQGHNEQFF. CDR3 in DNA: TGTGCCAGCAGCCCAGGACAGGGACACAATGAGCAGTTCTTC.

This clonotype is a singleton in its sample. A much larger clone lies one base from this, so it may be a read error. The rearrangement joins TRBV2 to TRBJ2-7; 7 nucleotides agree with TRBD2. The CDR3 spans 15 residues. CDR1 is SNHLY, CDR2 FYNNEI, per germline. The trim removed 3 bases at V and 2 bases at J, leaving 7 bases unmatched. The CDR3 region is CASSESSGVAYEQYF. DNA of the CDR3: TGTGCCAGCAGTGAGTCAAGCGGGGTTGCCTACGAGCAGTACTTC.

This clonotype was seen ten or more times. This sequence joins TRBV28 and TRBJ1-5; D may be TRBD1 (6 bases). The length of the CDR3 is 15 residues. V was clipped by 2 bases and J by 1 base, with 9 bases between them. Germline CDR1 and CDR2: MDHEN and SYDVKM. The CDR3 loop is CASSLGGGSNQPQHF. Here the CDR3 DNA reads TGTGCCAGCAGTTTAGGGGGGGGCAGCAATCAGCCCCAGCATTTT.

This clonotype was recorded only once. J is TRBJ1-5 and V is TRBV11-1; D perhaps matches TRBD1 (5 bases). The CDR3 length is 15 residues. From germline, CDR1 is SGHAT and CDR2 FQDESV (reference sequence). The ends were cut back, 2 bases at V and 2 bases at J, with 10 bases in the middle. CDR3 DNA: TGTGCCAGCAGCTTAAGGGGTTATGGCAATCAGCCCCAGCATTTT. This translates into CASSLRGYGNQPQHF.

In its sample, this clonotype was seen once. The junction departs from the called germline gene at one end, perhaps through a read error. This chain joins TRBV6-5 and TRBJ1-1; D is uncertain. The CDR3 loop spans 14 amino acids. Germline assignment: CDR1 MNHEY and CDR2 SVGAGI. CDR3 sequence (DNA): TGTGCCAGCAGGACCTTGGGTTCCGACACTGGAGCTTTCTTT. As protein: CASRTLGSDTGAFF.

This clonotype was counted ten times or more. The genes are TRBV2 and TRBJ1-2; a weak D match, TRBD1 (5 bases). CDR1 is SNHLY, CDR2 FYNNEI, per germline. This CDR3 contains 14 residues. Trimming removed 1 base at V and 2 bases at J, with 8 bases between. The DNA for the CDR3 is TGTGCCAGCAGTGAAGAGGGGACGAACTATGGCTACACCTTC. Amino acid sequence: CASSEEGTNYGYTF.

This clonotype came up many times. V is TRBV7-2 and J is TRBJ2-3, with 12 bases that match TRBD2. Germline trimming cut 4 bases from V and 1 base from J; bases unmatched to any gene: 3. The CDR3 is 16 residues long. Germline V gene lookup returns CDR1 SGHTA and CDR2 FQGNSA. The CDR3 is CASSSSGGGRTDTQYF. The CDR3 bases are TGTGCCAGCAGCTCTAGCGGGGGGGGTCGCACAGATACGCAGTATTTT.

With regard to this clonotype: One base away lies a much larger clone, so this may be a sequencing read error. As DNA, the CDR3 is TGTGCCAGCTCACCAGAGGCAGCGGGGACCTACGAGCAGTTCTTC. Translation gives CASSPEAAGTYEQFF. The rearrangement joins TRBV18 to TRBJ2-7, with 7 bases identical to TRBD2. The J call may be incorrect, as the DNA end agrees better with TRBJ2-1. The CDR3 contains 15 residues. Germline values: CDR1 KGHSH, CDR2 LQKENI.

This clonotype came up many times. CDR3 sequence: CASSKMGTEAFF. The CDR3 DNA sequence: TGTGCCAGCAGTAAAATGGGCACTGAAGCTTTCTTT. The J gene is TRBJ1-1, the V gene TRBV6-1; D is unclear. CDR1 is MNHNS, CDR2 SASEGT, per germline. There are 12 residues in the CDR3. V lost 5 bases, J lost 4 bases, and 8 bases lay in between.

Only a few counts were recorded for this clonotype. J is TRBJ2-2 and V is TRBV12-3 or TRBV12-4; possibly TRBD2 for D (6 bases). V shed 4 bases and J shed 5 bases, with 17 bases lying between them. The CDR3 is made up of 16 amino acids. The CDR3 DNA reads TGTGCCAGCAGTTGGAATGGGGGGACGGGGACCGGGGAGCTGTTTTTT. It yields the protein CASSWNGGTGTGELFF.

This clonotype was detected only a few times. A read error is possible here, since a much larger clone lies one base away. The chain has TRBV20-1 and TRBJ1-2; 11 nucleotides agree with TRBD1. This CDR3 is built from 14 residues. Germline loops: CDR1 DFQATT, CDR2 SNEGSKA (reference sequence). CDR3 nucleotides: TGCAGTGCAAACGGACAGGGGGCAAACTATGGCAACACCTTC. It translates to CSANGQGANYGNTF.